This T cell receptor beta chain was found in a study of metastatic and nonmetastatic thyroid tumors (TCRdb year 2020). In terms of the full investigation: The researchers compared repertoires between peripheral blood samples and tumor or nodule tissue samples from patients with malignant or benign thyroid disease.

Study-wide findings and limitations: TCR beta diversity was reported as significantly higher in malignant tumors than in benign nodules, in both blood and tumor samples.

Receptor libraries were prepared by PCR. The instrument given in TCRdb is Illumina HiSeq 4000. The TCR beta-chain CDR3 region of each patient was profiled by high-throughput sequencing. The authors' analysis ran thus. The researchers built a classifier to tell apart papillary thyroid cancer patients with distant metastasis, based on CDR3 differences among clinicopathological groups. The Shannon index was used to assess repertoire diversity, and the Morisita-Horn index was used to assess tumor-blood repertoire similarity. TCRdb reran the public reads through fastp at Q25 and MiXCR, keeping productive beta chains. The V and J calls and clone size come from TCRdb's table, not from the authors' own analysis. This sample gives around 13,000 clones in total; approximately 22% of them show up just once. The biggest ten clones account for 3.6% of the sample. None of the patients had been given any treatment before thyroid surgery. The study retrospectively analysed patient clinical samples collected from about 2012 to 2018 using T-cell receptor beta sequencing.

To note about this clone: No antigen is known for it. Base qualities are not at hand, and no much larger clone is one base apart.

CDR1 is given as MDHEN and CDR2 as SYDVKM, both from the germline V gene. The CDR3, from cysteine to phenylalanine, totals 16 residues. Of the read, only the CDR3 DNA is kept; its 48 bases are in frame from base 1. V is pruned by 2 bases and J by 1 base, leaving 5 bases of the junction without a gene match. The specimen sequenced was blood. The chain couples TRBV28 to TRBJ2-1, with TRBD2 identical over 7 junction bases. The source is a female donor with papillary thyroid cancer or a benign thyroid nodule (not recorded which). Some clones in this sample may be carry-over from other donors' samples. The CDR3 reads CASSLTGGGSYNEQFF. The nucleotides read TGTGCCAGCAGTTTAACCGGGGGAGGGTCCTACAATGAGCAGTTCTTC.